This passage covers 9 T cell receptor beta chains from one sample sequenced in a study of Ad26.COV2.S vaccination and SARS-CoV-2 variants. Profiled with immunoSEQ multiplex PCR; TCRdb holds only in-frame clones, not every one. There are some 450,000 clones in the sample; 80% to 95% occur only once, and more than 3.5% lies in the top ten. Treatment of the sample: about 20 received Ad26.COV2.S at low or high dose, single or two shots; roughly five received placebo; per-sample allocation not given. Following the first vaccine or placebo injection, samples were taken on day 63. The source material was peripheral blood, sampled in a trial of Ad26.COV2.S vaccine versus placebo. The receptors originated from a person between 18 and 59 years old who received the Ad26.COV2.S COVID-19 vaccine or a placebo.

For the CDR3, the DNA is TGTGCCAGCAGCTGGCGGGGGACAGATACGCAGTATTTT. Residues: CASSWRGTDTQYF. The chain has TRBV7-3 and TRBJ2-3; the match to TRBD2 covers 7 bases. This CDR3 is built from 13 residues. CDR1 and CDR2 from the germline V gene are SGHTA and FQGTGA. The V and J ends lost 4 bases and 3 bases, in that order; junction bases with no gene match: 1.

The V call is TRBV3-1 (or the pseudogene TRBV3-2), the J call TRBJ2-1; a weak D match, TRBD1 (5 bases). Trimming took off 5 bases at V and 0 bases at J, with 14 bases between the two ends. Germline CDR1 and CDR2: LGHDT and YNNKEL (reference sequence). The CDR3 length is 16 residues. CDR3 protein: CASSNRLRSSYNEQFF. DNA of the CDR3: TGTGCCAGCAGCAACAGGCTCCGAAGCTCCTACAATGAGCAGTTCTTC.

The chain couples TRBV6-2 or TRBV6-3 to TRBJ2-1; D not certain. The CDR3 contains 11 residues. Germline V CDR1 and CDR2: MNHEY, SVGEGT. V lost 6 bases, J lost 10 bases, and 10 bases lay in between. The CDR3 reads CASSLGWEQFF. DNA of the CDR3: TGTGCCAGCAGCCTCGGTTGGGAGCAGTTCTTC.

V usage is TRBV7-9 and J usage is TRBJ2-3; 10 positions match TRBD2. Unmatched junction bases numbered 7, after V lost 2 bases and J lost 5 bases. This CDR3 is 16 amino acids long. Per germline, CDR1 SEHNR and CDR2 FQNEAQ (reference sequence). In DNA, the CDR3 is TGTGCCAGCAGCTTAAGGTCTAGCGGGAGCGAAGATACGCAGTATTTT. It encodes CASSLRSSGSEDTQYF.

The chain uses TRBV23-1 and TRBJ2-7; D tentatively fits TRBD1 or TRBD2 (5 bases each). TRBV23-1 is labeled an ORF, and its function is uncertain. V lost 3 bases, J lost 3 bases, and 15 bases lay in between. CDR3 length: 15 amino acids. The DNA for the CDR3 is TGCGCCAGCAGTCACCTCCGGGACGAACACTACGAGCAGTACTTC. It is translated as CASSHLRDEHYEQYF.

This clone showed up just a few times. The rearrangement links TRBV19 to TRBJ2-2, with D maybe TRBD1 (6 bases). The CDR3 covers 14 residues. Germline CDR1 and CDR2: LNHDA and SQIVND (reference sequence). Trimming stripped 1 base from V and 5 bases from J, with 8 bases between. The CDR3 nucleotides are TGTGCCAGTAGTATAGGGACAGTGACCGGGGAGCTGTTTTTT. This gives the protein CASSIGTVTGELFF.

The rearrangement joins TRBV13 to TRBJ2-2; 13 bases fit TRBD2. The junction had 4 bases not matched to a gene; V was cut back by 5 bases and J by 1 base. The CDR3 length is 17 residues. Germline V lookup: CDR1 PRHDT, CDR2 FYEKMQ (reference sequence). The CDR3 protein is CASSRLAGGVNTGELFF. The CDR3 DNA sequence: TGTGCCAGCAGCCGACTAGCGGGAGGTGTGAACACCGGGGAGCTGTTTTTT.

The gene calls are TRBV5-4 and TRBJ2-5; 8 nucleotides line up with TRBD2. CDR1 and CDR2 from the germline V gene are SGHNT and YYREEE (reference sequence). The CDR3 sequence is 16 residues long. V gave up 0 bases and J gave up 4 bases; unmatched junction bases: 8. The CDR3 coding sequence is TGTGCCAGCAGCTTGGATTCAGCGGGAGCTCCAGAGACCCAGTACTTC. Translating gives CASSLDSAGAPETQYF.

The CDR3 spells CASSKLAGGSHEQFF. CDR3 coding DNA: TGTGCCAGCAGCAAGCTGGCGGGAGGATCCCATGAGCAGTTCTTC. This rearrangement joins TRBV21-1 to TRBJ2-1; TRBD2, the table's D call, lacks a check against the DNA. TRBV21-1 corresponds to a pseudogene. CDR3 length: 15 amino acids.